This T cell receptor (beta chain) was observed in a study of OX40 agonist ivuxolimab in advanced cancers. Broader study findings: Blood T cells, both CD4+ and CD8+, expanded clonally by week 6 at 0.1 to 3.0 mg/kg.

Remarks on this clone: What it binds is not known.

V was cut by 2 bases and J by 5 bases, with 5 bases left in between. Germline CDR1 reads KGHSH; CDR2 reads LQKENI. CDR3 length equals 12 residues. The method was immunoSEQ multiplex PCR; TCRdb's version includes in-frame clones alone and lacks a portion of them. The data contain roughly 70,000 clones, 70% to 90% of them seen just once; the ten biggest clones take up about 1.1%. The source was CD4+ or CD8+ T cells sorted from blood, collected in a trial of the OX40 agonist ivuxolimab. This chain uses TRBV18 with TRBJ2-3, with D unclear. The TCR comes from an adult with an advanced solid tumor such as melanoma, head and neck, liver or kidney cancer. CDR3: CASSPIEDTQYF. CDR3 in DNA: TGTGCCAGCTCACCAATTGAAGATACGCAGTATTTT.